Listed here is a single TCR beta chain. Its antigen is unknown. The sample is drawn from a study of T cell responses to AZD1222 COVID-19 vaccine. Overall study results and limits: Spike-wide vaccine-associated CD4 TCRs dominated at 160-218 and 743-854. All repertoire sampling was performed exclusively after the peak T cell response.

The CDR3 totals 15 residues. J was trimmed by 5 bases and V by 3 bases; bases with no gene match: 4. CDR1 is SGDLS, CDR2 YYNGEE, per germline. Generated by immunoSEQ multiplex PCR, the TCRdb table keeps only in-frame clones and is missing some. Among about 100,000 clones listed, more than 70% were seen once. Sample: peripheral blood, taken on day 0 of AZD1222 vaccination. The receptor's source is an adult in good health. The rearrangement joins TRBV9 to TRBJ2-7; TRBD2 aligns across 14 bases. The CDR3 DNA reads as TGTGCCAGCAGCGCGGGACTAGCGGGAGTAAACGAGCAGTACTTC. It yields the protein CASSAGLAGVNEQYF.